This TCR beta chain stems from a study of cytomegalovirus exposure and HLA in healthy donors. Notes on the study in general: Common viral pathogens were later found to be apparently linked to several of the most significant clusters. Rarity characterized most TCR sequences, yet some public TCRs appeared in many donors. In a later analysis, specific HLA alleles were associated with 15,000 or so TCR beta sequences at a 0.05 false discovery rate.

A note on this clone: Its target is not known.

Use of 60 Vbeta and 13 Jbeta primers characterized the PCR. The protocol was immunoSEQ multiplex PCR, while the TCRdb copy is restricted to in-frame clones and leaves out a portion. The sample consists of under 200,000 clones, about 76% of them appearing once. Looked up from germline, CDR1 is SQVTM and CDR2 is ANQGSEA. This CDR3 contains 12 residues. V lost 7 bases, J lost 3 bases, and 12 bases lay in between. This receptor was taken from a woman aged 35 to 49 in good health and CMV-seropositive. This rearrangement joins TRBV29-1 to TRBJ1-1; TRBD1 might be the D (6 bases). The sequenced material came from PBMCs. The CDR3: CSAVTGYTEAFF. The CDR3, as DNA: TGCAGCGCTGTTACAGGGTACACTGAAGCTTTCTTT.